This T cell receptor beta chain was found in a study of shared clonotypes between healthy human individuals (TCRdb year 2020). For context, the study as a whole: A couple of women and a few men aged 18 to 49 years were included in the cohort. For each donor, CD4 naive and CD4 memory were each given three plates, CD8 naive was given two plates, and CD8 memory was given one plate. The study deeply sequenced blood TCR repertoires of five healthy adults to estimate repertoire size and the extent of clonotype sharing between individuals. Libraries were prepared and TCR repertoires were sequenced by different laboratories using diverse techniques, in order to increase sequencing depth and limit assay-specific biases. Leukapheresis yielded between about 0.85 and 9 billion PBMCs per donor. Overall study outcomes, separate from this receptor: The small number of donors limited the genetic and exposure-history diversity represented. Larger estimated clonotype richness was generally found for naive subsets than for memory subsets. Clonotypes shared by all four sorted-subset donors showed higher generation probabilities than non-shared clonotypes. Across a few donors, roughly 5.4% of naive CD4, 3% to 4% of naive CD8, about 2% of memory CD4, and under 0.45% of memory CD8 clonotypes were shared. Pairwise subsampling led to the expectation that sequencing depth would affect the degree of clonotype sharing among donors. Incomplete sequencing was indicated by rarefaction of sorted-subset datasets, despite the large sequencing depth. Sampling was restricted to blood, and TCR repertoires in tissue are likely to differ from TCR repertoires in blood.

In the case of this clone: What antigen it recognizes has not been identified. Nothing much larger sits one base from this clone, and base qualities are not available.

Using the deep immunoSEQ assay, multiplex PCR amplified TCR CDR3 regions from genomic DNA. Extracted genomic DNA from each cell subset was distributed evenly across all wells of several immunoSEQ 96-well plates, and each plate was treated as a replicate. For sorted subsets, approximately 0.2 ug of genomic DNA, equivalent to roughly 30,000 T cell genomes, went into each replicate PCR. Purified libraries were measured with a Qubit 3.0 fluorometer, size-checked on a Bioanalyzer 2100, and measured again with the KAPA Library Quantification kit. Each immunoSEQ 96-well plate was sequenced on its own single-read 150-cycle Illumina NextSeq 550 flow cell. The original methods were these. Because the immunoSEQ output held only junctional sequences and lacked quality scores, the filtering could not match the filtering applied to full-length reads. To assign V/J genes and CDR3, sequences were annotated using PyIR, a Python wrapper for IgBLAST v1.9, with IMGT germline references. Reads with weak V/J assignments (E-value above 1e-6), missing CDR3, stop codons, out-of-frame junctions, or ambiguous translated residues were removed. A V3J clonotype was defined by an identical inferred V gene, J gene, and CDR3 amino acid sequence. To compute the percentage overlap between repertoires, the number of shared unique clonotypes was divided by the size of the smaller repertoire. Repertoire richness was assessed with RTK rarefaction, the Chao1 estimator, and Recon v2.1 estimates of unobserved clonotypes. Generation probabilities were computed with OLGA for all TCRbeta clonotypes obtained by the gDNA method from a few donors. TCRdb limited this immuneACCESS table to in-frame rearrangements with V and J called. A share of clones is missing; checked studies link under half to unresolved V genes, and the rest is unexplained. V, J and clone size reflect that table, while D and trimming were determined from the DNA. The table for this sample lists hundreds of thousands of clones; 95% to 97% of them were counted only once. The ten biggest clones cover under 0.06% of the sample.

V is shortened by 2 bases, J by 9 bases, and the region joining them spans 14 bases. Sequences ENHRY (CDR1) and SYGVKD (CDR2) are obtained from the germline V gene. Including the terminal cysteine and phenylalanine, the CDR3 comprises 13 residues. The read is trimmed to its CDR3 DNA, 39 bases read in frame from base 1. Healthy HIV-negative adults with no recently reported acute infections or vaccinations were included as donors. Only Caucasian adults living in Nashville, Tennessee, USA were represented among the donors. CD4+ T cells were enriched by magnetic negative selection, after which naive cells were positively selected on CD45RA and the negative fraction was taken as the memory subset. Blood was obtained by leukapheresis, after which PBMCs were separated by Ficoll-Histopaque density gradient centrifugation and cryopreserved in liquid nitrogen vapor phase. Purity and quantity of every magnetically sorted T cell population were checked by analytical flow cytometry. From each sorted fraction, genomic DNA was isolated and quantified by UV absorbance on a Nanodrop 2000c.

The source is a woman under 40 in good health. Sequencing was carried out using naive CD4+ T cells sorted from blood. The cell subset or site label, as the study defines it: CD45RA+ positively selected. The rearranged segments are TRBV10-3 and TRBJ2-7; too little of a D gene remains to name it. CDR3 region: CAISEELPLGQYF. Here is the DNA: TGTGCCATCAGTGAGGAACTGCCCCTCGGGCAGTACTTC.